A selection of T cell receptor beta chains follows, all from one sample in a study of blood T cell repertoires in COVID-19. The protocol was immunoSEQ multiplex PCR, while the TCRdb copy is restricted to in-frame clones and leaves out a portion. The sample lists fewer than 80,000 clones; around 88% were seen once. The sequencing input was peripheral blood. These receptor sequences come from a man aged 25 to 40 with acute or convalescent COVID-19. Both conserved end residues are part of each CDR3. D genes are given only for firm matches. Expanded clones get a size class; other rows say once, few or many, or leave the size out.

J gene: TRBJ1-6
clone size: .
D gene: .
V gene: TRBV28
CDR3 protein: CASRETAGNSPLHF
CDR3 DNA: TGTGCCAGCAGGGAGACAGCCGGTAATTCACCCCTCCACTTT

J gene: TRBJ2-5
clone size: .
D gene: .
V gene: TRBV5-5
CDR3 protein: CASSSLQGRWETQYF
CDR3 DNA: TGTGCCAGCAGCTCCCTGCAGGGGAGATGGGAGACCCAGTACTTC

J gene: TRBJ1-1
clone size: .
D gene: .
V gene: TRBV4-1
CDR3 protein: CASSRKQTNTEAFF
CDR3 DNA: TGCGCCAGCAGCCGCAAACAGACGAACACTGAAGCTTTCTTT

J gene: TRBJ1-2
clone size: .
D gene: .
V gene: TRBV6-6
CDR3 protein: CASSYSARVGYTF
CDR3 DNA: TGTGCCAGCAGTTACTCGGCGAGGGTGGGATACACCTTC

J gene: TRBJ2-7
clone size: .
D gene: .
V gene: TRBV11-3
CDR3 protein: CASSLAAGPYEQYF
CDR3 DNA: TGTGCCAGCAGCTTAGCAGCAGGCCCCTACGAGCAGTACTTC

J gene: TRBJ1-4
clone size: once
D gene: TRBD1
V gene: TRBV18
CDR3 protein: CASSNWGQAATNEKLFF
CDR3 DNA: TGTGCCAGCTCAAATTGGGGACAGGCTGCAACTAATGAAAAACTGTTTTTT

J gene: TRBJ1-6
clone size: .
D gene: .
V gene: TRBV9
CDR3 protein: CASSGHAENANSPLHF
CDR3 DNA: TGTGCCAGCAGCGGCCACGCGGAAAACGCGAATTCACCCCTCCACTTT

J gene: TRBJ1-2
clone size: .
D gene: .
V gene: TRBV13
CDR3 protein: CASTSNLAGVRTDYGYTF
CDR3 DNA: TGTGCCAGCACCTCAAACCTAGCGGGGGTCAGGACCGACTATGGCTACACCTTC

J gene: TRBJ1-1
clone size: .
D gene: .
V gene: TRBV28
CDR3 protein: CASSLRAGMNTEAFF
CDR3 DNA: TGTGCCAGCAGTTTAAGGGCAGGGATGAACACTGAAGCTTTCTTT

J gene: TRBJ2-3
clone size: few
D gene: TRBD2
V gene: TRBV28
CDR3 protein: CASRSRTSGSTDTQYF
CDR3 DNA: TGTGCCAGCAGATCAAGGACTAGCGGATCCACAGATACGCAGTATTTT

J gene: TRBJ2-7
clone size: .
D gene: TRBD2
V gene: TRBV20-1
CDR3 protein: CSASPGGSGRYPPYEQYF
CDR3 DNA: TGCAGTGCTAGTCCTGGGGGTAGCGGGAGGTATCCCCCCTACGAGCAGTACTTC

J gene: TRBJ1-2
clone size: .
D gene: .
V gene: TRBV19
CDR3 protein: CASSIDPRTGGYTF
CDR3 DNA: TGTGCCAGTAGTATAGACCCCAGGACTGGGGGCTACACCTTC

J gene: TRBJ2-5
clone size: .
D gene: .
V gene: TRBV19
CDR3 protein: CASSWGPEGETQYF
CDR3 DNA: TGTGCCTCGAGTTGGGGTCCCGAGGGAGAGACCCAGTACTTC

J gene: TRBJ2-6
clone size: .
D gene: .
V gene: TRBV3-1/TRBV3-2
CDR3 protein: CASSHERRVSGANVLTF
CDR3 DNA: TGTGCCAGCAGCCATGAACGTCGGGTCTCTGGGGCCAACGTCCTGACTTTC

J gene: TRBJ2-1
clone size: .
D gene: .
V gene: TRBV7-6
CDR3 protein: CASSSSPAGLYNEQFF
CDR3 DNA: TGTGCCAGCAGTTCCTCGCCAGCGGGCCTTTACAATGAGCAGTTCTTC

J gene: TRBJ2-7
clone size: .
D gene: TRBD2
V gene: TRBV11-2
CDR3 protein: CASSSRGGPYEQYF
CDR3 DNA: TGTGCCAGCAGCTCTCGGGGGGGCCCCTACGAGCAGTACTTC

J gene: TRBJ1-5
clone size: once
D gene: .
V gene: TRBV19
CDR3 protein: CASTPGHRQPQHF
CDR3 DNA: TGTGCCAGTACCCCGGGTCACCGTCAGCCCCAGCATTTT

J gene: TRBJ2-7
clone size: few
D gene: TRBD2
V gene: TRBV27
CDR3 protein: CASRLAGGSYEQYF
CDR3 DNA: TGTGCCAGCAGACTAGCGGGAGGCTCCTACGAGCAGTACTTC

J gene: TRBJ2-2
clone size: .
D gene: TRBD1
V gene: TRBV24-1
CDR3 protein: CATSDRDRGNTGELFF
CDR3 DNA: TGTGCCACCAGTGATCGGGACAGGGGTAACACCGGGGAGCTGTTTTTT

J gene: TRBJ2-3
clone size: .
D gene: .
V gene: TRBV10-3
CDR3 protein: CAILLQGDTQYF
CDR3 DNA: TGTGCCATCTTACTACAGGGCGATACGCAGTATTTT

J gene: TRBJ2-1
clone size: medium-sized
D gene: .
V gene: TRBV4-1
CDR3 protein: CASSISGAGEEEQFF
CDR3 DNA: TGCGCCAGCAGCATAAGCGGGGCAGGGGAAGAGGAGCAGTTCTTC

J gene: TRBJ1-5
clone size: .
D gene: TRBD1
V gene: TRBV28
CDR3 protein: CASSTGVNQPQHF
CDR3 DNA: TGTGCCAGCAGTACAGGGGTCAATCAGCCCCAGCATTTT

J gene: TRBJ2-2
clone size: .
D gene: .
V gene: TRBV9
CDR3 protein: CASNDYASNTGELFF
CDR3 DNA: TGTGCCAGCAACGACTACGCCTCGAACACCGGGGAGCTGTTTTTT

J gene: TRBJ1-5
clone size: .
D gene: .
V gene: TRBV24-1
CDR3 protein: CATSDFAGGRVIWSNQPQHF
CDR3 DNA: TGTGCCACCAGTGATTTCGCGGGGGGCAGGGTGATATGGAGCAATCAGCCCCAGCATTTT

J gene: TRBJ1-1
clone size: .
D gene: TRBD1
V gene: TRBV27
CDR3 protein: CASSDSRAGGTLMNTEAFF
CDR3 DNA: TGTGCCAGCAGTGATTCCCGGGCAGGGGGGACCCTAATGAACACTGAAGCTTTCTTT

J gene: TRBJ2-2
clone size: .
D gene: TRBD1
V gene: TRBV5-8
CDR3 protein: CASSVIDRGNTGELFF
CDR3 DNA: TGTGCCAGCAGCGTTATCGACAGGGGAAACACCGGGGAGCTGTTTTTT

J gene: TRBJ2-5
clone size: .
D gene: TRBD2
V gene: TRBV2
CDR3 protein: CASSEALGTRRVETQYF
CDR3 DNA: TGTGCCAGCAGTGAAGCGCTTGGGACTAGGCGGGTGGAGACCCAGTACTTC

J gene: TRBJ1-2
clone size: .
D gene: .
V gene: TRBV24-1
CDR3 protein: CATSDSNYGYTF
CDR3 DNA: TGTGCCACCTCCGACAGTAACTATGGCTACACCTTC